A single sample gave rise to the 28 T cell receptor beta chains below, sequenced in a study of blood T cell repertoires in COVID-19. Profiled with immunoSEQ multiplex PCR; TCRdb holds only in-frame clones, not every one. The sample contains 350,000 or so clones, more than 70% of which appear only once. The sample consisted of peripheral blood. These receptors came from a woman aged 60-75 years with COVID-19, enrolled during active disease.

The chain couples TRBV15 to TRBJ2-1, with 8 bases aligning to TRBD1. Germline V gene sequence: CDR1 LNHNV, CDR2 YYDKDF (reference sequence). The CDR3 has 16 residues. Trimming took 6 bases from V and 5 from J; bases not matched to a gene: 12. The CDR3 DNA reads as TGTGCCACCAGTAAACCATGGACAGGGAAAAACAATGAGCAGTTCTTC. It codes for CATSKPWTGKNNEQFF.

As regards this clone: At one boundary the junction diverges from the germline segment, which might be a read error. V and J are TRBV3-1 (or the pseudogene TRBV3-2) and TRBJ2-2; 9 nucleotides align to TRBD2. CDR1 is LGHDT, CDR2 YNNKEL, per germline (reference sequence). The CDR3 length is 16 residues. CDR3 DNA: TGTCCCAGCAGCCAAGGCGGGGGGGGCACCACCGGGGAGCTGTTTTTT. The encoded protein is CPSSQGGGGTTGELFF.

CDR3 sequence: CASSLGVAFLLRGYTF. CDR3 nucleotide sequence: TGTGCCAGCAGCTTAGGGGTCGCATTCCTCCTGCGGGGCTACACCTTC. The genes are TRBV7-8 and TRBJ1-2; D is unresolved. Trimming removed 1 base from V and 8 bases from J, with 20 bases in between. Germline loops: CDR1 SGHVS, CDR2 FQNEAQ. This CDR3 comprises 16 residues.

The chain couples TRBV9 to TRBJ2-2; 7 nucleotides match TRBD1. CDR1 and CDR2 from the germline V gene are SGDLS and YYNGEE. Trimming at V came to 3 bases and at J to 3 bases, leaving 5 bases not matched to a gene. The CDR3 is 15 amino acids. The CDR3 region has the DNA TGTGCCAGCAGCGCAACAGGGGTCGACACCGGGGAGCTGTTTTTT. Its translation: CASSATGVDTGELFF.

This clone was counted a single time. This chain connects TRBV28 to TRBJ1-5; 8 bases are shared with TRBD1. Unmatched junction bases numbered 25, after V lost 5 bases and J lost 4 bases. This CDR3 has 21 residues. Germline loops: CDR1 MDHEN, CDR2 SYDVKM. The CDR3 coding sequence is TGTGCCAGCAGTCCTTACATCCAAATGCGGGACAGGAGAAGTTATAATCAGCCCCAGCATTTT. Amino acids: CASSPYIQMRDRRSYNQPQHF. The whole variable domain, remainder taken from reference TRBV28 and TRBJ1-5, is DVKVTQSSRYLVKRTGEKVFLECVQDMDHENMFWYRQDPGLGLRLIYFSYDVKMKEKGDIPEGYSVSREKKERFSLILESASTNQTSMYLCASSPYIQMRDRRSYNQPQHFGDGTRLSIL.

CDR3: CASSPPGQGNSEQYF. The CDR3 nucleotides read TGTGCCAGCAGTCCTCCGGGACAGGGGAATAGCGAGCAGTACTTC. The chain carries TRBV11-3 and TRBJ2-7; the match to TRBD1 covers 10 bases. Germline lookup yields CDR1 SGHNT and CDR2 YENEEA. The CDR3 is 15 residues long. Trimming at V came to 6 bases and at J to 6 bases, leaving 11 bases not matched to a gene.

The rearrangement links TRBV5-1 to TRBJ1-1, with TRBD1 matching over 9 bases. CDR3 length equals 14 residues. The V and J ends lost 5 bases and 4 bases, in that order; junction bases with no gene match: 6. Germline V gene data show CDR1 as SGHRS and CDR2 as YFSETQ. The CDR3 loop is CASSRTGGTTEAFF. For the CDR3, the DNA is TGCGCCAGCAGTCGAACAGGGGGCACCACTGAAGCTTTCTTT.

V usage is TRBV7-8 and J usage is TRBJ2-1, with D uncertain. The CDR3 spans 16 residues. Trimming removed 5 bases at V and 2 bases at J, with 16 bases between. The germline CDR1 and CDR2 sequences are SGHVS and FQNEAQ. CDR3 sequence reads: CASSLRRSLPYNEQFF. CDR3 nucleotide sequence: TGTGCCAGCAGCCTCCGCAGATCCCTCCCCTACAATGAGCAGTTCTTC.

This clone was recorded a few times. The CDR3, as DNA: TGTGCCAGCAGCTTGCCGGGAGGACGCTATGGCTACACCTTC. Protein: CASSLPGGRYGYTF. The V and J genes are TRBV5-4 and TRBJ1-2; D uncertain. The CDR3 loop spans 14 amino acids. Germline V lookup: CDR1 SGHNT, CDR2 YYREEE (reference sequence). The V and J ends lost 1 base and 4 bases respectively, with 11 bases between them.

The rearrangement joins TRBV6-5 to TRBJ2-5; 8 nucleotides match TRBD2. This CDR3 is built from 15 residues. Germline V gene lookup returns CDR1 MNHEY and CDR2 SVGAGI. V was pared by 0 bases and J by 4 bases, with 4 bases of the junction left unmatched. The CDR3 sequence: CASSYSLAVRETQYF. The CDR3 DNA follows: TGTGCCAGCAGTTACTCACTAGCGGTGAGAGAGACCCAGTACTTC.

The CDR3 spells CASSQAGTGGLDAFF. In nucleotides, the CDR3 is TGTGCCAGCAGCCAAGCCGGGACAGGGGGCTTAGATGCTTTCTTT. This sequence joins TRBV3-1 (or the pseudogene TRBV3-2) and TRBJ1-1; 12 bases are shared with TRBD1. The V gene end was trimmed by 1 base and the J gene end by 11 bases; junction bases not matched to a gene: 8. Germline values: CDR1 LGHDT, CDR2 YNNKEL (reference sequence). CDR3 length: 15 amino acids.

V is TRBV4-1 and J is TRBJ1-2; D unclear. The CDR3 sequence is 15 residues long. V shed 4 bases and J shed 1 base, with 13 bases lying between them. The V gene's germline CDR1 is MGHRA and CDR2 YSYEKL. The CDR3 bases are TGCGCCAGCAGCCCTCAGTCCTTTTTTAACTATGGCTACACCTTC. It is translated as CASSPQSFFNYGYTF.

This clone was observed once. The rearrangement uses TRBV18 and TRBJ2-7; D not certain. Trimming stripped 5 bases from V and 6 bases from J, with 14 bases between. Germline CDR1 KGHSH, CDR2 LQKENI. CDR3 length: 13 residues. CDR3 in amino acids: CASSLLAESEQYF. In DNA, the CDR3 is TGTGCCAGCTCATTATTAGCTGAGTCCGAGCAGTACTTC.

This clone was seen a single time. V and J are TRBV6-6 and TRBJ1-3, with TRBD1 as a possible D gene (5 bases). V lost 6 bases, J lost 1 base, and 13 bases lay in between. Per the germline V gene, CDR1 is MNHNY and CDR2 is SVGAGI (reference sequence). The CDR3 spans 15 residues. CDR3 sequence (DNA): TGTGCCAGCAGGCTACAGGAGACGTCTGGAAACACCATATATTTT. Its protein product is CASRLQETSGNTIYF.

The chain links TRBV25-1 to TRBJ1-4, with D uncertain. The CDR3 is made up of 14 amino acids. Germline values: CDR1 MGHDK, CDR2 SYGVNS. Trimming took 6 bases from V and 11 from J, leaving 19 bases between them. CDR3 region: CASRERGSWEKLFF. In nucleotides, the CDR3 is TGTGCCAGCAGAGAACGGGGAAGTTGGGAGAAACTGTTTTTT.

V usage is TRBV9 and J usage is TRBJ1-5; D call uncertain. This CDR3 region has 16 residues. The V gene's germline CDR1 is SGDLS and CDR2 YYNGEE. The ends were cut back, 4 bases at V and 1 base at J, with 15 bases in the middle. In DNA form, the CDR3 reads TGTGCCAGCAGCTCCGGCGAGGGAGGAAGCAATCAGCCCCAGCATTTT. Encoded protein: CASSSGEGGSNQPQHF.

The gene calls are TRBV7-8 and TRBJ2-2; possible D gene TRBD2, 5 bases. The CDR3 spans 13 residues. The V end was cut by 5 bases, the J end by 7 bases, with 11 bases between. Germline assignment: CDR1 SGHVS and CDR2 FQNEAQ. The CDR3 DNA sequence: TGTGCCAGCAGCCCAGCTCGGGGCGGGGAGCTGTTTTTT. It translates to CASSPARGGELFF.

V usage is TRBV27 and J usage is TRBJ2-2; D is undetermined. Trimming left V 2 bases short and J 2 bases short, with 3 bases between. The CDR3 has 13 residues. Germline CDR1 is MNHEY and CDR2 is SMNVEV (reference sequence). This CDR3 is CASSLLNTGELFF. For the CDR3, the DNA is TGTGCCAGCAGTTTACTAAACACCGGGGAGCTGTTTTTT.

The chain couples TRBV6-5 to TRBJ1-2; 8 nucleotides agree with TRBD1. The V segment lost 6 bases and the J segment 4 bases; nucleotides outside the gene matches: 10. This CDR3 contains 15 residues. In germline, CDR1 is MNHEY, CDR2 SVGAGI. CDR3 in amino acids: CASRPMDRVSYGYTF. The DNA for the CDR3 is TGTGCCAGCAGACCTATGGACAGGGTTTCCTATGGCTACACCTTC.

The V gene is TRBV6-5, the J gene TRBJ1-5; D is perhaps TRBD1 (6 bases). V lost 4 bases, J lost 6 bases, and 10 bases lay in between. The CDR3 has 13 residues. Germline assignment: CDR1 MNHEY and CDR2 SVGAGI. This CDR3 is CASSFRGSQPQHF. Here the CDR3 DNA reads TGTGCCAGCAGTTTCAGGGGAAGTCAGCCCCAGCATTTT.

This clone appeared once. The chain uses TRBV7-6 and TRBJ1-1; 7 nucleotides line up with TRBD1. V trimming: 5 bases; J trimming: 10 bases; junction bases outside the gene matches: 7. Germline values: CDR1 SGHVS, CDR2 FNYEAQ. This CDR3 has 12 residues. CDR3 protein: CASSPGGITAFF. As DNA, the CDR3 is TGTGCCAGCAGCCCAGGGGGAATAACAGCTTTCTTT.

The rearrangement joins TRBV18 to TRBJ2-1, with 10 nucleotides matching TRBD1. After removal of 0 bases from V and 6 bases from J, the junction contained 2 bases not matched to a gene. The CDR3 sequence is 15 residues long. CDR1 is KGHSH and CDR2 is LQKENI in the germline V gene. Written as DNA, the CDR3 is TGTGCCAGCTCACCACCGGACAGGGGGGGCAATGAGCAGTTCTTC. Protein: CASSPPDRGGNEQFF.

This chain joins TRBV5-5 and TRBJ1-4; no firm D call. CDR3 length: 17 amino acids. V gave up 2 bases and J gave up 0 bases, with 14 bases separating them. In germline, CDR1 is SGHKS, CDR2 YYEKEE (reference sequence). CDR3 sequence reads: CASSFYPVVATNEKLFF. The CDR3 nucleotides read TGTGCCAGCAGCTTTTACCCGGTGGTTGCAACTAATGAAAAACTGTTTTTT.

V is TRBV6-1 and J is TRBJ2-5; 7 nucleotides align to TRBD1. CDR3 size: 15 residues. The J segment lost 5 bases and the V segment lost 3 bases, leaving 9 bases of the junction unmatched. Germline CDR1 is MNHNS and CDR2 is SASEGT. The DNA of the CDR3 is TGTGCCAGCAGTGAGACAGGGACATCAAGGGAGACCCAGTACTTC. This gives the protein CASSETGTSRETQYF.

The chain recombines TRBV12-5 with TRBJ2-3; D gene ambiguous. V lost 1 base and J 2 bases, leaving 4 bases between the germline ends. CDR1 and CDR2 from the germline V gene are LGHNT and FRNRAP. The CDR3 length is 13 residues. The CDR3 region is CASGLDITDTQYF. CDR3 DNA sequence: TGTGCTAGTGGTTTGGACATCACAGATACGCAGTATTTT.

The chain combines TRBV28 with TRBJ1-6; weak D call: TRBD1 (5 bases). Trimming removed 3 bases at V and 3 bases at J, with 6 bases between. Per the germline V gene, CDR1 is MDHEN and CDR2 is SYDVKM. The CDR3 length is 14 residues. CDR3 nucleotide sequence: TGTGCCAGCAGTTTGGACATCTATAATTCACCCCTCCACTTT. Translated: CASSLDIYNSPLHF.

The chain is built from TRBV18 and TRBJ2-7; a possible D gene is TRBD2 (5 bases). The CDR3 is made up of 17 amino acids. Germline assignment: CDR1 KGHSH and CDR2 LQKENI. The V end lost 0 bases, the J end lost 0 bases, and 15 bases lay between the germline ends. Here the CDR3 reads CASSPPWTPLSSYEQYF. In nucleotides, the CDR3 is TGTGCCAGCTCACCACCGTGGACTCCCCTGAGCTCCTACGAGCAGTACTTC.

Here the CDR3 DNA reads TGCGCCAGCAGCCTTCGCCGTTTAGCGGGGTCCTCCTACAATGAGCAGTTCTTC. Protein sequence: CASSLRRLAGSSYNEQFF. This chain joins TRBV4-1 and TRBJ2-1; TRBD2 aligns across 8 bases. The CDR3 spans 18 residues. The junction had 11 bases not matched to a gene; V was cut back by 4 bases and J by 0 bases. Germline assignment: CDR1 MGHRA and CDR2 YSYEKL.